The 14 T cell receptor beta chains below come from one sample, sequenced in a study of cytomegalovirus exposure and HLA in healthy donors. With 60 Vbeta and 13 Jbeta primers, the PCR was carried out. Data came from immunoSEQ multiplex PCR; TCRdb stores just in-frame clones and leaves some out. The sample records about 140,000 clones, 80% being singletons. Sequenced sample: PBMCs. These receptors came from a man in his fifties or sixties in good health and CMV-seronegative.

The V call is TRBV27, the J call TRBJ1-1, with D perhaps TRBD1 (5 bases). This CDR3 is built from 14 residues. Germline CDR1 and CDR2: MNHEY and SMNVEV (reference sequence). V lost 5 bases and J 0 bases, leaving 10 bases between the germline ends. The CDR3 region is CASSHDSMNTEAFF. CDR3 bases: TGTGCCAGCAGTCACGACAGCATGAACACTGAAGCTTTCTTT.

V usage is TRBV7-9 and J usage is TRBJ2-3; the match to TRBD2 covers 11 bases. Unmatched junction bases numbered 11, after V lost 5 bases and J lost 1 base. Germline values: CDR1 SEHNR, CDR2 FQNEAQ (reference sequence). CDR3 length: 18 amino acids. The CDR3 region is CASSIRLKLAGGTDTQYF. The CDR3, as DNA: TGTGCCAGCAGCATACGACTCAAACTAGCGGGGGGCACAGATACGCAGTATTTT.

Points on this clone: Other DNA sequences in this sample translate to the same CDR3. J is TRBJ1-2 and V is TRBV30; no reliable D call. Germline V CDR1 and CDR2: GTSNPN, SVGIG (reference sequence). The CDR3 consists of 11 residues. The V and J ends lost 1 base and 5 bases respectively, with 5 bases between them. The CDR3: CAWSDRYGYTF. CDR3 nucleotides: TGTGCCTGGAGTGACCGGTATGGCTACACCTTC. Full variable domain (outside the CDR3, taken from reference TRBV30 and TRBJ1-2): SQTIHQWPATLVQPVGSPLSLECTVEGTSNPNLYWYRQAAGRGLQLLFYSVGIGQISSEVPQNLSASRPQDRQFILSSKKLLLSDSGFYLCAWSDRYGYTFGSGTRLTVV.

The CDR3: CASSPGEGGYQPQHF. The CDR3 DNA follows: TGCGCCAGCAGCCCCGGGGAAGGAGGGTATCAGCCCCAGCATTTT. The genes are TRBV5-1 and TRBJ1-5; D remains ambiguous. Germline V gene sequence: CDR1 SGHRS, CDR2 YFSETQ. This CDR3 spans 15 amino acids. V lost 4 bases, J lost 5 bases, and 16 bases lay in between.

The chain recombines TRBV28 with TRBJ2-7; 7 bases agree with TRBD2. The CDR3 spans 13 residues. Trimming cost V 2 bases and J 2 bases; bases outside gene matches: 0. Germline-derived CDR1 and CDR2 are MDHEN and SYDVKM. The CDR3 coding sequence is TGTGCCAGCAGTTTAGCGGGAGCCTACGAGCAGTACTTC. The encoded protein is CASSLAGAYEQYF.

V and J are TRBV19 and TRBJ2-1; D is perhaps TRBD1 (5 bases). V dropped 5 bases and J dropped 4 bases, with 12 bases sitting between them. CDR1 LNHDA and CDR2 SQIVND come from the germline V gene (reference sequence). The CDR3 covers 14 residues. CDR3 in DNA: TGTGCCAGTAGTCCGGTTGACAGTTACAATGAGCAGTTCTTC. As protein: CASSPVDSYNEQFF.

The sample holds one count of this clone. The V call is TRBV29-1, the J call TRBJ1-1; D gene ambiguous. Trimming shortened V by 5 bases and J by 1 base, and 17 bases separated the two germline ends. Germline loops: CDR1 SQVTM, CDR2 ANQGSEA. The CDR3 spans 15 residues. CDR3 DNA: TGCAGCGTTTCCCGCCACGGGGAAAGGAACACTGAAGCTTTCTTT. Translated: CSVSRHGERNTEAFF.

CDR3: CASSIAGGTEAFF. The CDR3 nucleotides read TGTGCCAGTAGTATAGCGGGGGGAACTGAAGCTTTCTTT. This rearrangement joins TRBV19 to TRBJ1-1; D might be TRBD1 (5 bases). The CDR3 consists of 13 residues. The V end was cut by 1 base, the J end by 5 bases, with 8 bases between. Germline CDR1 is LNHDA and CDR2 is SQIVND (reference sequence).

The gene calls are TRBV28 and TRBJ1-2, with 7 positions matching TRBD1. V lost 3 bases and J lost 1; bases outside the gene matches: 5. From germline, CDR1 is MDHEN and CDR2 SYDVKM. This CDR3 spans 15 amino acids. The CDR3 spells CASSFGQGGNYGYTF. CDR3 in DNA: TGTGCCAGCAGTTTTGGGCAGGGGGGTAACTATGGCTACACCTTC.

The chain combines TRBV28 with TRBJ1-2, with D perhaps matching TRBD1 (5 bases). CDR3 length: 15 amino acids. Between the trimmed V and J ends, which lost 6 bases and 4 bases, there was a span of 18 bases. The germline gives CDR1 MDHEN, CDR2 SYDVKM. CDR3 amino acids: CASRTDRTTLYGYTF. CDR3 DNA sequence: TGTGCCAGCAGGACCGACAGAACCACCCTCTATGGCTACACCTTC.

The CDR3: CASIPPPGTNDEQYF. In DNA form, the CDR3 reads TGTGCCAGCATCCCACCCCCCGGGACTAACGACGAGCAGTACTTC. V is TRBV28 and J is TRBJ2-7; TRBD2 matches 7 bases. The CDR3 is 15 amino acids. The germline V gene encodes CDR1 MDHEN and CDR2 SYDVKM. The junction had 14 bases not matched to a gene; V was cut back by 7 bases and J by 5 bases.

The chain combines TRBV4-2 with TRBJ1-5; no definite D call. Germline V gene sequence: CDR1 LGHNA, CDR2 YNFKEQ. This CDR3 contains 15 residues. With 0 bases removed from V and 11 bases from J, the gap between germline ends came to 17 bases. CDR3 residues: CASSQDSSGSMAQHF. DNA of the CDR3: TGTGCCAGCAGCCAAGATTCGTCAGGAAGTATGGCCCAGCATTTT.

This clone has more than one count but fewer than ten. V gene TRBV14 combines with J gene TRBJ1-1; TRBD1 matches at 8 bases. The germline V gene has CDR1 SGHDN and CDR2 FVKESK. V lost 4 bases, J lost 7 bases, and 8 bases stayed unmatched. The CDR3 extends over 14 amino acids. CDR3 bases: TGTGCCAGCAGCCGAGACAGGGGTCAGGGTGAAGCTTTCTTT. It codes for CASSRDRGQGEAFF.

The rearrangement links TRBV14 to TRBJ2-7; 10 bases map to TRBD1. CDR1 and CDR2 from the germline V gene are SGHDN and FVKESK. V lost 0 bases, J lost 2 bases, and 7 bases stayed unmatched. The CDR3 runs to 17 residues. Here the CDR3 DNA reads TGTGCCAGCAGCCAAGAAGGGACAGGGGCACAAGCCTACGAGCAGTACTTC. Its translation: CASSQEGTGAQAYEQYF.